The T cell receptor beta chain under discussion was sequenced for a study of shared clonotypes between healthy human individuals. Study outcomes and limitations: Clonotype sharing among donors, it was expected, would be affected by sequencing depth. Represented diversity, genetic and exposure-history alike, was limited by few donors.

Investigators spread the genomic DNA of each subset evenly over several immunoSEQ plates. PCR replicates from unsorted PBMC used about 300 ng DNA, and this amount was roughly 33,000 T cell genomes. The table came from immunoSEQ multiplex PCR; TCRdb's copy has only in-frame clones and leaves some out. The sample lists about 460,000 clones, 60% to 80% occurring once. The germline gives CDR1 MNHEY, CDR2 SVGAGI. With V trimmed by 6 bases and J by 11 bases, 9 bases remained unmatched. There are 13 residues in the CDR3. Notes on this clone: Its antigen remains unknown.

What was sequenced was PBMCs. This TCR was recovered from a woman aged 40 to 49 in good health. Some clones in this sample may be carry-over from other donors' samples. The J gene is TRBJ1-4, the V gene TRBV6-5; 7 positions match TRBD1. The CDR3, as DNA: TGTGCCAGCAGCCCAACGACAGGGTGGAAACTGTTTTTT. It yields the protein CASSPTTGWKLFF.